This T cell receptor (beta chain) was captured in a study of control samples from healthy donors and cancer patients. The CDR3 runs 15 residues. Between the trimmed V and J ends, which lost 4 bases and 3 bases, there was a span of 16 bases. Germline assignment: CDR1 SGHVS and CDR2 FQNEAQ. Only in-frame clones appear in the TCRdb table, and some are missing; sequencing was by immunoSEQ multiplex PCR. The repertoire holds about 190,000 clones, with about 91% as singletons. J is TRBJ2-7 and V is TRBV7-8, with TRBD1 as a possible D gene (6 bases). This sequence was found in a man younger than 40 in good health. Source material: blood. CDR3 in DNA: TGTGCCAGCAGCTCCCCGACAGGCTCCTTCTACGAGCAGTACTTC. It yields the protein CASSSPTGSFYEQYF.